Following are 23 T cell receptor beta chains from one sample sequenced in a study of T cells expressing NK-cell markers. TCRdb re-called the 5' RACE reads; one entry per CDR3 protein, DNA not given. The clone table shows roughly 150,000 distinct CDR3 sequences, with the ten largest holding roughly a fifth. The sample taken for sequencing was blood T cells: a sorted CD56 or NKG2C T cell subset, CD4+ or CD8+ T cells, or bulk PBMC T cells (not recorded which). These receptors came from a man aged 18 to 69 in good health.

The rearrangement uses TRBV5-4 and TRBJ2-5; TCRdb's D call of TRBD1 is untestable without DNA. This CDR3 spans 16 amino acids. In germline, CDR1 is SGHNT, CDR2 YYREEE (reference sequence). CDR3 sequence reads: CASSRSRGLGVGSQYF.

CDR3 in amino acids: CASSLAPGQTYEQYF. This rearrangement joins TRBV5-1 to TRBJ2-7; the TRBD1 assignment by TCRdb is unverifiable without DNA. Per the germline V gene, CDR1 is SGHRS and CDR2 is YFSETQ. The length of the CDR3 is 15 residues.

The rearrangement links TRBV7-8 to TRBJ1-1; TCRdb's D call, TRBD1, is unchecked because there is no DNA. CDR3 length: 13 amino acids. Germline V gives CDR1 SGHVS, CDR2 FQNEAQ. The CDR3 loop reads CASSWDRGAEAFF.

V gene TRBV10-3 combines with J gene TRBJ1-2; TCRdb picks TRBD1, but there is no DNA to check that call. This CDR3 has 16 residues. Germline V lookup: CDR1 ENHRY, CDR2 SYGVKD. The CDR3 region is CAITSFVGANFYGYTF.

The CDR3 protein is CASSYSTGSNEQYF. The V call is TRBV6-5, the J call TRBJ2-7; TCRdb selects TRBD1, and the lack of DNA leaves this call unchecked. CDR1 and CDR2 (germline): MNHEY, SVGAGI. The CDR3 consists of 14 residues.

The chain carries TRBV6-4 and TRBJ2-5; checking the TCRdb D call of TRBD1 is not possible without DNA. The CDR3 sequence is 14 residues long. Germline V CDR1 and CDR2: MRHNA, SNTAGT. The CDR3 sequence is CASSPEGGQETQYF.

V gene TRBV7-8 combines with J gene TRBJ2-7; the TRBD1 assignment by TCRdb is unverifiable without DNA. Per the germline V gene, CDR1 is SGHVS and CDR2 is FQNEAQ. The CDR3 spans 13 residues. Here the CDR3 reads CASIRPGSNEQYF.

This chain connects TRBV12-3 or TRBV12-4 to TRBJ2-5; lacking DNA, the TRBD2 call made by TCRdb goes unchecked. This CDR3 is 15 amino acids long. CDR3 in amino acids: CASSSGLEGAETQYF.

The rearrangement uses TRBV24-1 and TRBJ1-1; TCRdb returns TRBD1, unconfirmable since there is no DNA. The CDR3 has 13 amino acids. Germline V gene data show CDR1 as KGHDR and CDR2 as SFDVKD. The CDR3 reads CATSQGEGTEAFF.

The V and J genes are TRBV12-3 or TRBV12-4 and TRBJ2-2; TCRdb calls TRBD2, which cannot be checked without DNA. The CDR3 totals 16 residues. The chain's CDR3 is CASSPGGSGAFGELFF.

This chain uses TRBV10-2 with TRBJ2-1; the D call from TCRdb, TRBD2, cannot be confirmed without DNA. Looked up from germline, CDR1 is WSHSY and CDR2 is SAAADI. The CDR3 totals 17 residues. The CDR3 loop is CASSSVLAPSRKDEQFF.

V gene TRBV29-1 combines with J gene TRBJ2-1; TCRdb proposes TRBD1, but this gene call is untestable without DNA. Germline CDR1 SQVTM, CDR2 ANQGSEA. The CDR3 covers 15 residues. The CDR3 loop reads CSVDASGQAFDEQFF.

V usage is TRBV7-8 and J usage is TRBJ2-7; lacking DNA, the TRBD1 call made by TCRdb goes unchecked. Per the germline V gene, CDR1 is SGHVS and CDR2 is FQNEAQ. This CDR3 region has 13 residues. The CDR3 is CASSRGSPGEQYF.

The rearrangement joins TRBV11-2 to TRBJ2-1; the D call of TRBD1 rests on TCRdb alone, since no DNA is present to check it. Germline V gene lookup returns CDR1 SGHAT and CDR2 FQNNGV. CDR3 length: 17 amino acids. CDR3 sequence: CASSLGGTGWRYNEQFF.

The chain couples TRBV10-3 to TRBJ2-7; absent DNA, TCRdb's TRBD1 call cannot be checked. The CDR3 is made up of 15 amino acids. CDR1 and CDR2 from the germline V gene are ENHRY and SYGVKD. The CDR3 protein is CAIGVAKTGMDEQYF.

This chain joins TRBV5-1 and TRBJ1-1. The CDR3 extends over 14 amino acids. Per the germline V gene, CDR1 is SGHRS and CDR2 is YFSETQ. The CDR3 loop is CASSPQILSSEAFF.

This sequence joins TRBV4-1 and TRBJ2-1; TCRdb calls TRBD1, which cannot be checked without DNA. The V gene's germline CDR1 is MGHRA and CDR2 YSYEKL. This CDR3 is built from 15 residues. The CDR3 sequence: CASSPGGFTFGEQFF.

This CDR3 is CASTPPGVLPAYNEQFF. The chain is built from TRBV12-3 or TRBV12-4 and TRBJ2-1; TCRdb proposes TRBD1, but this gene call is untestable without DNA. CDR3 size: 17 residues.

V and J are TRBV7-8 and TRBJ2-7. The CDR3 consists of 16 residues. The germline V gene has CDR1 SGHVS and CDR2 FQNEAQ. The CDR3 here is CASSLSGTVVPHEQYF.

The chain uses TRBV28 and TRBJ2-3; as DNA is missing, the TRBD1 call by TCRdb cannot be tested. Germline CDR1 is MDHEN and CDR2 is SYDVKM. The CDR3 spans 16 residues. The CDR3 spells CASSRRQGSITDTQYF.

The chain employs TRBV7-9 and TRBJ2-5; TCRdb lists TRBD1, though no DNA is available to test this call. The CDR3 spans 16 residues. In germline, CDR1 is SEHNR, CDR2 FQNEAQ (reference sequence). The chain's CDR3 is CASSFTMGTRRETQYF.

The chain couples TRBV5-1 to TRBJ1-4; TCRdb's D call of TRBD1 is untestable without DNA. The CDR3 spans 15 residues. CDR1 and CDR2 (germline): SGHRS, YFSETQ. Here the CDR3 reads CASSLEGGGGEKLFF. Supplemented by reference TRBV5-1 and TRBJ1-4, the full variable domain reads KAGVTQTPRYLIKTRGQQVTLSCSPISGHRSVSWYQQTPGQGLQFLFEYFSETQRNKGNFPGRFSGRQFSNSRSEMNVSTLELGDSALYLCASSLEGGGGEKLFFGSGTQLSVL.

The rearrangement joins TRBV5-6 to TRBJ2-2; TCRdb's D call, TRBD1, is unchecked because there is no DNA. From germline, CDR1 is SGHDT and CDR2 YYEEEE. The CDR3 covers 16 residues. This CDR3 reads CASSTGQGAGDGELFF.